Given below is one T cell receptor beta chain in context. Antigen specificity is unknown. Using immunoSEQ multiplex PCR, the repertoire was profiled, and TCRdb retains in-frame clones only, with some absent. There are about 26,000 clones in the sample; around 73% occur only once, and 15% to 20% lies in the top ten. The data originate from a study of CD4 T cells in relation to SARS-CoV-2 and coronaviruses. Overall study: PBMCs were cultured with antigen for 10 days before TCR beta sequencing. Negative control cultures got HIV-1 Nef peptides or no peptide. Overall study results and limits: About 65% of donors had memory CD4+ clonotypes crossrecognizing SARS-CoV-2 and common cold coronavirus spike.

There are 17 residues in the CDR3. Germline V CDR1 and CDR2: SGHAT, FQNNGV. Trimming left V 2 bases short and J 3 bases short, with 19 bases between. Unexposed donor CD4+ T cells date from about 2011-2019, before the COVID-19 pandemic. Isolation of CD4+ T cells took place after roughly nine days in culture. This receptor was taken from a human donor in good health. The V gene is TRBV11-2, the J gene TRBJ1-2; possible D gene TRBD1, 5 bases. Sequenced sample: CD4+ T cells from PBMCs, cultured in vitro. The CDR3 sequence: CASSLFGAASLDYGYTF. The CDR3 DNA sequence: TGTGCCAGCAGCTTATTTGGGGCGGCATCTCTCGACTATGGCTACACCTTC.